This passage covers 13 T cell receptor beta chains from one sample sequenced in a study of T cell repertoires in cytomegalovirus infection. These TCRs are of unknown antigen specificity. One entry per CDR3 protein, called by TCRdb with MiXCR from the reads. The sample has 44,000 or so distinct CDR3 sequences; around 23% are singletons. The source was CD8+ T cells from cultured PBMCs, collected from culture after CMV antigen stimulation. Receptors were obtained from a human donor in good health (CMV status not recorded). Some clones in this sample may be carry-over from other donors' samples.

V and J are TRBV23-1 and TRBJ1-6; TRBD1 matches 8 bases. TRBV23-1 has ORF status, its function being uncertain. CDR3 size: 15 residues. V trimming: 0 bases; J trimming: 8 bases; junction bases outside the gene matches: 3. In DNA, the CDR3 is TGCGCCAGCAGTCAATCGACAGGGGTGGATTCACCCCTCCACTTT. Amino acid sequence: CASSQSTGVDSPLHF.

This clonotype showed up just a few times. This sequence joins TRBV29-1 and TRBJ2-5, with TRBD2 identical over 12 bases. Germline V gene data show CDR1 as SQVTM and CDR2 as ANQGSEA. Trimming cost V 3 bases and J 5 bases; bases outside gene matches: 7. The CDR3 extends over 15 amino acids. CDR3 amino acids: CSVDGLAGGWETQYF. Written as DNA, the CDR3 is TGCAGCGTTGATGGTCTAGCGGGGGGGTGGGAGACCCAGTACTTC.

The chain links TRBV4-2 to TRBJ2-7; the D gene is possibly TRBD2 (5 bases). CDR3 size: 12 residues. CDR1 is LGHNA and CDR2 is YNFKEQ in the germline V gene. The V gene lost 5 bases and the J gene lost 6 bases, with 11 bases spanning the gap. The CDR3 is CASSTGGSEQYF. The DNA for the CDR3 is TGTGCCAGCAGCACCGGAGGCTCCGAGCAGTACTTC.

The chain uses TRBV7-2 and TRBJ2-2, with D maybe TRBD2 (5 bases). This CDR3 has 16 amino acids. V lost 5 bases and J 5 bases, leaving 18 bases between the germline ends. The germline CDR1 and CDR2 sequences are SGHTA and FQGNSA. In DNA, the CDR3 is TGTGCCAGCAGCCCGGCCCGGGGAATAGGAACCGGGGAGCTGTTTTTT. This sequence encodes CASSPARGIGTGELFF.

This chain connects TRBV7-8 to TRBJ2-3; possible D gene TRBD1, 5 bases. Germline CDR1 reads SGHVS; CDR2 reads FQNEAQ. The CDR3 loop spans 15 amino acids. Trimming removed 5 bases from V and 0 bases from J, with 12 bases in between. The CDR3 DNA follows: TGTGCCAGCAGCAACCGACAGTCTAGCACAGATACGCAGTATTTT. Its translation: CASSNRQSSTDTQYF.

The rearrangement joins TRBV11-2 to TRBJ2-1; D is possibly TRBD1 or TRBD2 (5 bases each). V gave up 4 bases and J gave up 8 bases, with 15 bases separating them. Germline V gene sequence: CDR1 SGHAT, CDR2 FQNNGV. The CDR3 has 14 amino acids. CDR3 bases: TGTGCCAGCAGCTCCCGGGGCCCGCACGATGAGCAGTTCTTC. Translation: CASSSRGPHDEQFF.

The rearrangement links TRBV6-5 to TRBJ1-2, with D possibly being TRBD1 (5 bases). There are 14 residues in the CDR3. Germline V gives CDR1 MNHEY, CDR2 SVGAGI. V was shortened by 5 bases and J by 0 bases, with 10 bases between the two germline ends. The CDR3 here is CASSPGLPNYGYTF. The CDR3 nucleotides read TGTGCCAGCAGTCCAGGGTTGCCTAACTATGGCTACACCTTC.

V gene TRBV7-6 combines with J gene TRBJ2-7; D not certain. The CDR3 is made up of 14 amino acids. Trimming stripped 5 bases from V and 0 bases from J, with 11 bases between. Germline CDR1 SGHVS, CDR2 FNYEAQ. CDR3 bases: TGTGCCAGCAGCACGGGCGGTCTCTCCTACGAGCAGTACTTC. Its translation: CASSTGGLSYEQYF.

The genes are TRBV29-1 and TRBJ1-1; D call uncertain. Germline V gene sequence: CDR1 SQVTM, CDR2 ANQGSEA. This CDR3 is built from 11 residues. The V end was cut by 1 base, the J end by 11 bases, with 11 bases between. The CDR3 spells CSVEGGFEAFF. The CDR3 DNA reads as TGCAGCGTTGAAGGGGGTTTTGAGGCTTTCTTT.

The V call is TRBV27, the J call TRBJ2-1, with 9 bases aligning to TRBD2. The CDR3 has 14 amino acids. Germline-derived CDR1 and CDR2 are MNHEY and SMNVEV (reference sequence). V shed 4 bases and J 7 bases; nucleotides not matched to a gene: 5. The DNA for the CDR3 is TGTGCCAGCAGTTATAGCGGGAGTGGAAATGAGCAGTTCTTC. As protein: CASSYSGSGNEQFF.

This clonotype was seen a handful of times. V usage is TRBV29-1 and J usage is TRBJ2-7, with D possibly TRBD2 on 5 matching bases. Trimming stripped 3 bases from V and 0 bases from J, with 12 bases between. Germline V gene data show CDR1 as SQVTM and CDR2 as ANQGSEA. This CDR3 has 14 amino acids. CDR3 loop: CSVETRGYSYEQYF. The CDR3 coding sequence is TGCAGCGTTGAGACTCGGGGATACTCCTACGAGCAGTACTTC.

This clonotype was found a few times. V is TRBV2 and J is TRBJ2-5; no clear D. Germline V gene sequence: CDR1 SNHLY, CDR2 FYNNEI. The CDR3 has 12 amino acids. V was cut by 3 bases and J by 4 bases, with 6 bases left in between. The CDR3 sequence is CASSEVGETQYF. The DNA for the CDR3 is TGTGCCAGCAGTGAGGTGGGAGAGACCCAGTACTTC. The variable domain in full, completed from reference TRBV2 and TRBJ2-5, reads EPEVTQTPSHQVTQMGQEVILRCVPISNHLYFYWYRQILGQKVEFLVSFYNNEISEKSEIFDDQFSVERPDGSNFTLKIRSTKLEDSAMYFCASSEVGETQYFGPGTRLLVL.

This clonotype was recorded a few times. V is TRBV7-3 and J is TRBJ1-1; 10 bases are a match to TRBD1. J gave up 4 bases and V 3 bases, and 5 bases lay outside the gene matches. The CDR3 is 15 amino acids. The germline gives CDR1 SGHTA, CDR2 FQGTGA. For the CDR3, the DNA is TGTGCCAGCAGCTTGACAGGGGGCGGGGGCACTGAAGCTTTCTTT. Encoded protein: CASSLTGGGGTEAFF.